There are a few counts of the clone carrying this T cell receptor beta chain. This record belongs to a study of T cells of healthy individuals. The germline gives CDR1 LGHDT, CDR2 YNNKEL (reference sequence). Trimming cost V 10 bases and J 0 bases, with 10 bases left between them. The CDR3 is made up of 14 amino acids. A single record per CDR3 protein comes from TCRdb applying MiXCR to the 5' RACE reads. The top ten hold roughly 15% of the sample, which has 45,000 to 60,000 distinct CDR3 sequences, about 15% seen once. The clonotype was recovered from a human donor in good health. The chain employs TRBV3-1 and TRBJ1-6, with no clear D. CDR3 DNA: TGTGCCACCTCCGATGCCTCCTATAATTCACCCCTCCACTTT. Its translation is CATSDASYNSPLHF.